This T cell receptor beta chain was sequenced during a study of blood T cell repertoires in COVID-19. Germline-derived CDR1 and CDR2 are KGHSH and LQKENI. With 0 bases removed from V and 7 bases from J, the gap between germline ends came to 9 bases. This CDR3 spans 13 amino acids. Produced via immunoSEQ multiplex PCR; TCRdb's table is partial and in-frame only. This table has approximately 490,000 clones, around 90% appearing once. Participants, about 18 to 90 years old, spanned under 30 US areas. Categorization into cohorts depended on clinical history that participants reported. The V call is TRBV18, the J call TRBJ1-1, with a possible D match to TRBD1 (6 bases). Sequenced input: PBMCs or T cells enriched from blood (not recorded which). The TCR comes from a woman aged 18-29 years who had recovered from COVID-19. The CDR3 sequence is CASSPPGQFEAFF. CDR3 coding DNA: TGTGCCAGCTCACCACCAGGACAGTTTGAAGCTTTCTTT.